The 17 T cell receptor beta chains reported below all come from one sample, sequenced in a study of monozygotic twins with inflammatory bowel disease (dated by TCRdb to 2018 to 2020). The library relied on 5' RACE. For sequencing, an Illumina HiSeq 2500 was employed. Each entry corresponds to one CDR3 protein sequence from reads that TCRdb reprocessed, and DNA is not given. The data table for this sample lists approximately 110,000 distinct CDR3 sequences. Around 12% of the sample comes from the top ten. Sequenced material: blood. These receptors were collected from a human donor with ulcerative colitis or Crohn's disease, or a healthy co-twin of an affected twin (not recorded which).

This chain links TRBV11-2 with TRBJ2-3; as DNA is missing, the TRBD2 call by TCRdb cannot be tested. From germline, CDR1 is SGHAT and CDR2 FQNNGV. The CDR3 length is 17 residues. The CDR3 region is CASSPRSSGGHTDTQYF.

V and J are TRBV25-1 and TRBJ2-7; TCRdb designates TRBD2, a call that cannot be tested without DNA. This CDR3 is 13 amino acids long. Germline lookup yields CDR1 MGHDK and CDR2 SYGVNS. The CDR3 reads CASGTSDNYEQYF.

This chain's CDR3 is CSASNEREGAYEQYF. The chain links TRBV20-1 to TRBJ2-7; TCRdb's assignment of TRBD2 cannot be checked, as there is no DNA. CDR1 and CDR2 (germline): DFQATT, SNEGSKA (reference sequence). This CDR3 spans 15 amino acids.

This rearrangement joins TRBV4-2 to TRBJ2-2; TCRdb reports TRBD2, a call that lacks DNA to check it against. This CDR3 is 17 amino acids long. Germline CDR1 is LGHNA and CDR2 is YNFKEQ. CDR3 residues: CASSQGIERSNTGELFF.

The J gene is TRBJ2-7, the V gene TRBV7-6. Germline CDR1 SGHVS, CDR2 FNYEAQ. This CDR3 comprises 12 residues. CDR3 loop: CASSPSRDEQYF.

CDR3 protein: CASWARQGANTEAFF. This rearrangement joins TRBV5-1 to TRBJ1-1; there is no DNA to check the TCRdb D call of TRBD1. The CDR3 totals 15 residues. Looked up from germline, CDR1 is SGHRS and CDR2 is YFSETQ.

This chain joins TRBV7-2 and TRBJ2-1; absent DNA, TCRdb's TRBD2 call cannot be checked. Germline V gene sequence: CDR1 SGHTA, CDR2 FQGNSA. The CDR3 extends over 16 amino acids. The CDR3 protein is CASSLGPGITYNEQFF.

CDR3: CASSQDVPQGLGSYEQYF. This chain connects TRBV4-3 to TRBJ2-7; with no DNA, the TCRdb D assignment of TRBD1 cannot be verified. This CDR3 is 18 amino acids long. Germline V gene data show CDR1 as LGHNA and CDR2 as YSLEER.

This chain connects TRBV20-1 to TRBJ2-5; without DNA, the TCRdb call of TRBD1 cannot be checked. The germline gives CDR1 DFQATT, CDR2 SNEGSKA (reference sequence). This CDR3 comprises 12 residues. CDR3: CSASLWGETQYF.

The chain is built from TRBV11-2 and TRBJ2-3; absent DNA, TCRdb's TRBD1 call cannot be checked. This CDR3 comprises 14 residues. Germline V lookup: CDR1 SGHAT, CDR2 FQNNGV. CDR3 protein: CASSSDRWGDTQYF.

J is TRBJ1-6 and V is TRBV20-1. From germline, CDR1 is DFQATT and CDR2 SNEGSKA (reference sequence). There are 14 residues in the CDR3. CDR3 amino acids: CSARDAMGNSPLHF.

The J gene is TRBJ2-7, the V gene TRBV7-9; TCRdb returns TRBD1, unconfirmable since there is no DNA. CDR1 and CDR2 from the germline V gene are SEHNR and FQNEAQ (reference sequence). The CDR3 sequence is 15 residues long. The CDR3 sequence is CASSLRQGTEDEQYF.

V is TRBV7-9 and J is TRBJ1-5; TCRdb selects TRBD1, and the lack of DNA leaves this call unchecked. The CDR3 totals 14 residues. In germline, CDR1 is SEHNR, CDR2 FQNEAQ (reference sequence). This CDR3 is CASSAGQRNQPQHF.

The rearrangement joins TRBV5-6 to TRBJ2-7; the D call from TCRdb, TRBD2, cannot be confirmed without DNA. CDR3 length: 14 amino acids. Germline V gene data show CDR1 as SGHDT and CDR2 as YYEEEE. CDR3 residues: CASSYGTPSYEQYF.

The V call is TRBV7-2, the J call TRBJ2-7; TCRdb calls TRBD1, which cannot be checked without DNA. This CDR3 has 14 residues. Germline V lookup: CDR1 SGHTA, CDR2 FQGNSA. The CDR3 sequence: CASSPNRESYEQYF.

The chain uses TRBV5-1 and TRBJ2-7; TCRdb designates TRBD1, a call that cannot be tested without DNA. This CDR3 comprises 16 residues. Germline values: CDR1 SGHRS, CDR2 YFSETQ. CDR3 protein: CASSWTGGNEFSEQYF. The complete variable domain, with remaining parts taken from reference TRBV5-1 and TRBJ2-7, reads KAGVTQTPRYLIKTRGQQVTLSCSPISGHRSVSWYQQTPGQGLQFLFEYFSETQRNKGNFPGRFSGRQFSNSRSEMNVSTLELGDSALYLCASSWTGGNEFSEQYFGPGTRLTVT.

CDR3: CASSQGSGVGHTQYF. The chain has TRBV3-1 and TRBJ2-3. Looked up from germline, CDR1 is LGHDT and CDR2 is YNNKEL (reference sequence). There are 15 residues in the CDR3.